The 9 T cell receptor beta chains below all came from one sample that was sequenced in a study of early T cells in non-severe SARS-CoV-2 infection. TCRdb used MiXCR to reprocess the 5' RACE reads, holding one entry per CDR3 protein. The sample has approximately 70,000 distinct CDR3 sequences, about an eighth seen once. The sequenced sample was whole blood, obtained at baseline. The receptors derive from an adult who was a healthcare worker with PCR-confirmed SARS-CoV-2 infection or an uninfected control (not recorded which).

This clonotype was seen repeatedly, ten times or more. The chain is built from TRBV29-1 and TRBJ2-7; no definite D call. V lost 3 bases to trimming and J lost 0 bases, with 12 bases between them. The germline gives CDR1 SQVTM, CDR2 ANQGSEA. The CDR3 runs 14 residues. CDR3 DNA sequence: TGCAGCGTTGAGTCTGGGAAGGGCTCCTACGAGCAGTACTTC. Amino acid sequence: CSVESGKGSYEQYF.

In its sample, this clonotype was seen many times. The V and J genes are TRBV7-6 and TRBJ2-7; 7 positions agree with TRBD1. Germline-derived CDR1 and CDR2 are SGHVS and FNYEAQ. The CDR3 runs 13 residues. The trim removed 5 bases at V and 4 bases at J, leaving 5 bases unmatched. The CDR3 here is CASSTGAEYEQYF. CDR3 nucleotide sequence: TGTGCCAGCAGCACAGGGGCGGAGTACGAGCAGTACTTC.

In DNA form, the CDR3 reads TGCGCCAGCAGCGGGGTAGGACAAGAGACCCAGTACTTC. Protein: CASSGVGQETQYF. The chain has TRBV5-1 and TRBJ2-5; no clear D. V lost 4 bases to trimming and J lost 2 bases, with 9 bases between them. CDR3 length: 13 residues. Germline V gene sequence: CDR1 SGHRS, CDR2 YFSETQ.

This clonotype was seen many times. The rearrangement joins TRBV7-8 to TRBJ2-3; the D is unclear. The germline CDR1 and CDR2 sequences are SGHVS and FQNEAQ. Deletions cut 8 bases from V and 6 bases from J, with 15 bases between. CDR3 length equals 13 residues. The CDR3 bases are TGTGCCAGCGGTGGGGTCCCCATGGATACGCAGTATTTT. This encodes CASGGVPMDTQYF. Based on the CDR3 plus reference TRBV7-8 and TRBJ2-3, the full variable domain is GAGVSQSPRYKVAKRGQDVALRCDPISGHVSLFWYQQALGQGPEFLTYFQNEAQLDKSGLPSDRFFAERPEGSVSTLKIQRTQQEDSAVYLCASGGVPMDTQYFGPGTRLTVL.

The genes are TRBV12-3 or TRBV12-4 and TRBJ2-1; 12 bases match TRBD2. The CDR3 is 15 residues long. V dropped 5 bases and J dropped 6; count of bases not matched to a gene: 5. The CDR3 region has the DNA TGTGCCAGCAGTACGGGACTAGCGGGCTTCAATGAGCAGTTCTTC. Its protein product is CASSTGLAGFNEQFF.

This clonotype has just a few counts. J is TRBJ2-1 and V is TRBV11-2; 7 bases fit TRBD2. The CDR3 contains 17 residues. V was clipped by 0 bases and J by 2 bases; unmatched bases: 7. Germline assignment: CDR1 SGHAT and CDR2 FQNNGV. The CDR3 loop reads CASSLDAGLLTYNEQFF. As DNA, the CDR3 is TGTGCCAGCAGCTTAGATGCGGGACTACTCACCTACAATGAGCAGTTCTTC.

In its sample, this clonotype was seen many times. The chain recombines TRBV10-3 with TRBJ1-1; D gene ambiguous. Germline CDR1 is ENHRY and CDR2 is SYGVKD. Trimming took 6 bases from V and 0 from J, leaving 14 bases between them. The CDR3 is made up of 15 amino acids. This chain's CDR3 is CAIRSPGRMNTEAFF. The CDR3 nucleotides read TGTGCCATCAGGAGCCCTGGACGGATGAACACTGAAGCTTTCTTT.

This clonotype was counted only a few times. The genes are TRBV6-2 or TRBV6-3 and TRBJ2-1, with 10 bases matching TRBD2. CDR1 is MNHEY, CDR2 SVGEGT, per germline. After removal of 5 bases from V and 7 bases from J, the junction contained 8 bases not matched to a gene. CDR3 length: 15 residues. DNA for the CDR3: TGTGCCAGCAGTCATCAGCGGGGGGGGATGAATGAGCAGTTCTTC. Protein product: CASSHQRGGMNEQFF.

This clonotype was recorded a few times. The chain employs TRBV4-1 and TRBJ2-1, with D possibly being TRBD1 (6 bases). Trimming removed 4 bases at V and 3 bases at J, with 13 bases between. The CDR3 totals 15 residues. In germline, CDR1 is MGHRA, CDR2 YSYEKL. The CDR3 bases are TGCGCCAGCAGCCCTGTTGGACAGCTCTACAATGAGCAGTTCTTC. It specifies CASSPVGQLYNEQFF.